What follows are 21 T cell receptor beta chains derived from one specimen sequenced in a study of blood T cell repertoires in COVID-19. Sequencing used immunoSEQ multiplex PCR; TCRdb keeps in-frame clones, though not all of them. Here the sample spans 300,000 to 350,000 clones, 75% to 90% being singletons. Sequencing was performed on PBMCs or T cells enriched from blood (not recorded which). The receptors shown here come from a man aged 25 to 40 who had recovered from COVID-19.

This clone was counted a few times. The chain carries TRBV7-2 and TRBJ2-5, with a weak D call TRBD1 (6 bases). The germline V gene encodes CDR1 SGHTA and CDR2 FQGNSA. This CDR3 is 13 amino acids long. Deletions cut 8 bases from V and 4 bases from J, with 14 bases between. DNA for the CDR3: TGTGCCAGCGGCATGGGGGCCCGAGAGACCCAGTACTTC. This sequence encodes CASGMGARETQYF.

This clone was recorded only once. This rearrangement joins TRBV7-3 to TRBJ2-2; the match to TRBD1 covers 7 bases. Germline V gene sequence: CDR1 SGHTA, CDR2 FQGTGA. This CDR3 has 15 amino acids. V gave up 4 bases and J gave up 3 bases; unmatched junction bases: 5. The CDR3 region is CASSSRQGHTGELFF. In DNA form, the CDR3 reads TGTGCCAGCAGCTCAAGACAGGGACACACCGGGGAGCTGTTTTTT.

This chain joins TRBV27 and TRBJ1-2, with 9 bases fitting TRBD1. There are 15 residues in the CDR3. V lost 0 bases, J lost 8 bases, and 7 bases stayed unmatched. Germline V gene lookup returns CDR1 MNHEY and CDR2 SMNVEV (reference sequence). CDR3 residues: CASSLSLGTGKGYTF. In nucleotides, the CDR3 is TGTGCCAGCAGTTTATCTTTAGGGACAGGGAAGGGCTACACCTTC.

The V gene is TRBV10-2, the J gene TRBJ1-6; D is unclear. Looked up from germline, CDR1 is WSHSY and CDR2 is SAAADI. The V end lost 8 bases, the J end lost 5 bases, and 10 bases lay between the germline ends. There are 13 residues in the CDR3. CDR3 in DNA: TGCGCCAGCCAACGGGGAGATAATTCACCCCTCCACTTT. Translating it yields CASQRGDNSPLHF.

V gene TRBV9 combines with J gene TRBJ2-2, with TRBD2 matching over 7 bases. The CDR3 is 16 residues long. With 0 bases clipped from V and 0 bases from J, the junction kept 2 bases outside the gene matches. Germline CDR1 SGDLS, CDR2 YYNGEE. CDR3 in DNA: TGTGCCAGCAGCGTAGGCCGGGGGGCGAACACCGGGGAGCTGTTTTTT. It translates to CASSVGRGANTGELFF.

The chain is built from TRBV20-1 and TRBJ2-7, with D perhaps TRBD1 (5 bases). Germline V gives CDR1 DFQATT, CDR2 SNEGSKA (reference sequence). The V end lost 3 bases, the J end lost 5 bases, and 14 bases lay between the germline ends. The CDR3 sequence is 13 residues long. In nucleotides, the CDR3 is TGCAGTGCTAGTAGGGGTGGAAGCGACGAGCAGTACTTC. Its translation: CSASRGGSDEQYF.

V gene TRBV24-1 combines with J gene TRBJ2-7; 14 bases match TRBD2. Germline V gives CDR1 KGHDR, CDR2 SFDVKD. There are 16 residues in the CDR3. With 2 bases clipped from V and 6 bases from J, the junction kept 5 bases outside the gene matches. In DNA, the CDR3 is TGTGCCACCAGTGATTCGAGACTAGCGGGGGGGCTCGAGCAGTACTTC. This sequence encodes CATSDSRLAGGLEQYF.

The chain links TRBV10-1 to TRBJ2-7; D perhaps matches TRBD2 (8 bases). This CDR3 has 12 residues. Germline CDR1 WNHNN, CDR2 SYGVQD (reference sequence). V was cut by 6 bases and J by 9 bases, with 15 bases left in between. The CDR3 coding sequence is TGCGCCAGCAGCGGGAGGGGGCTGGGGCAGTACTTC. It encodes CASSGRGLGQYF.

The DNA of the CDR3 is TGTGCCAGCAGCTATAAGGACAGTGGTAATGAAAAACTGTTTTTT. Amino acids: CASSYKDSGNEKLFF. The V gene is TRBV11-2, the J gene TRBJ1-4, with D perhaps matching TRBD1 (6 bases). Germline V gives CDR1 SGHAT, CDR2 FQNNGV. V lost 4 bases and J lost 4, with 13 bases in between. This CDR3 is 15 amino acids long.

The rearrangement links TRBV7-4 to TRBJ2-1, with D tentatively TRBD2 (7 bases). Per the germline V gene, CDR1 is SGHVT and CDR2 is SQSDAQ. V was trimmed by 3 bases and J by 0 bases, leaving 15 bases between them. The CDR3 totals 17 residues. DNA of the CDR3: TGTGCCAGCAGCTTCGAGGGGGGGAAACTCTCCTACAATGAGCAGTTCTTC. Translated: CASSFEGGKLSYNEQFF.

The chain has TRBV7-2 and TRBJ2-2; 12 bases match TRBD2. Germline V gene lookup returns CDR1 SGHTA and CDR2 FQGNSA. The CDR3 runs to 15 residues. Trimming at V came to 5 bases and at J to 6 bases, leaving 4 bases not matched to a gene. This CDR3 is CASSLLAGGAGELFF. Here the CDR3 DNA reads TGTGCCAGCAGCCTACTAGCGGGGGGCGCCGGGGAGCTGTTTTTT.

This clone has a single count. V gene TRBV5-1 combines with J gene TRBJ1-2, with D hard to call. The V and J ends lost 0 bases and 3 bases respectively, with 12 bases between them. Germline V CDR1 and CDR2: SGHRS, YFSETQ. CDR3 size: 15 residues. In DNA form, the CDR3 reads TGCGCCAGCAGCTTGGATTCGAGGTCAGACTATGGCTACACCTTC. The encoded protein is CASSLDSRSDYGYTF.

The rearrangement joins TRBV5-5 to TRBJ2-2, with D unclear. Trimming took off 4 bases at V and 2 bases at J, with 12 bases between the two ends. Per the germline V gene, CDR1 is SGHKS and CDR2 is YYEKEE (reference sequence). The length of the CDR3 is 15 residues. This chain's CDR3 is CASSPLASNTGELFF. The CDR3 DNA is TGTGCCAGCAGCCCCTTAGCCAGTAACACCGGGGAGCTGTTTTTT.

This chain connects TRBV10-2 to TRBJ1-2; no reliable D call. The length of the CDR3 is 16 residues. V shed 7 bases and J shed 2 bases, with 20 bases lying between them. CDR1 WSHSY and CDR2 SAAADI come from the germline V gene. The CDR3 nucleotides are TGCGCCAGCAAGGGCTCCGGGAACCTGGGAAACTATGGCTACACCTTC. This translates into CASKGSGNLGNYGYTF.

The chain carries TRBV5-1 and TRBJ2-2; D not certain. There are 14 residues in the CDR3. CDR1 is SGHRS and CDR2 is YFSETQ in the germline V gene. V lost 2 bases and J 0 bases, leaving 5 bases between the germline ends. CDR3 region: CASSFQTNTGELFF. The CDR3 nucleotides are TGCGCCAGCAGCTTCCAGACGAACACCGGGGAGCTGTTTTTT.

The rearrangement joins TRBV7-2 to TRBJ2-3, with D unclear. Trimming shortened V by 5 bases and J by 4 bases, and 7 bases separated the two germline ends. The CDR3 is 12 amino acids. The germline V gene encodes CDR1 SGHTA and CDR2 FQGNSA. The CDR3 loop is CASSPRSDTQYF. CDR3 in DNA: TGTGCCAGCAGCCCTAGGTCAGATACGCAGTATTTT.

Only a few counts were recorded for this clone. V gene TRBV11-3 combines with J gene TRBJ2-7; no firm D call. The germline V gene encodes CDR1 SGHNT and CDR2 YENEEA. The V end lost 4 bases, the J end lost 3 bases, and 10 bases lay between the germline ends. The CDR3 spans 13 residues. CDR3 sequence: CASSSGPYYEQYF. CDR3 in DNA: TGTGCCAGCAGCTCAGGCCCGTACTACGAGCAGTACTTC.

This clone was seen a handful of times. CDR3 region: CASSQGGAPVQEWGTEAFF. CDR3 nucleotides: TGTGCCAGCAGCCAGGGGGGGGCCCCGGTGCAGGAGTGGGGCACTGAAGCTTTCTTT. The chain carries TRBV4-2 and TRBJ1-1; a possible D gene is TRBD1 (6 bases). The germline V gene has CDR1 LGHNA and CDR2 YNFKEQ. This CDR3 is built from 19 residues. V lost 3 bases and J lost 4, with 27 bases in between.

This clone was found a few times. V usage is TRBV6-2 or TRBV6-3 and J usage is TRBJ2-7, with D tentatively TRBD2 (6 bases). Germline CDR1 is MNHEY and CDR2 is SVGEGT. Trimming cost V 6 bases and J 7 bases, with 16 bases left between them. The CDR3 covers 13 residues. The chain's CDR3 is CASSPGLLGEQYF. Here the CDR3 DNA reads TGTGCCAGCAGCCCGGGACTCCTAGGGGAGCAGTACTTC.

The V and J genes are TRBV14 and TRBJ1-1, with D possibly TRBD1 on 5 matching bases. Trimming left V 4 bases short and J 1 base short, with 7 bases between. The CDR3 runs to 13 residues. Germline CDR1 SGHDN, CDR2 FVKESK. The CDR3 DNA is TGTGCCAGCAGCCCCCAGGGGAACACTGAAGCTTTCTTT. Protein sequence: CASSPQGNTEAFF. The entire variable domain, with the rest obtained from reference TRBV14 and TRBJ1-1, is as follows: EAGVTQFPSHSVIEKGQTVTLRCDPISGHDNLYWYRRVMGKEIKFLLHFVKESKQDESGMPNNRFLAERTGGTYSTLKVQPAELEDSGVYFCASSPQGNTEAFFGQGTRLTVV.

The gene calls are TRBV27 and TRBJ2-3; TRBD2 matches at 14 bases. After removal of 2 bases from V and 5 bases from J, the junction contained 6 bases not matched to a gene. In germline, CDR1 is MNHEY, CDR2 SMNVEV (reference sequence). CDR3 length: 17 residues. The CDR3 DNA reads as TGTGCCAGCAGTTTAATGACTAGCGGGGGGGCGGTAGATACGCAGTATTTT. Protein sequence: CASSLMTSGGAVDTQYF.